This entry describes one T cell receptor beta chain. Trimming pared 0 bases from V and 8 bases from J, leaving 11 bases between. The CDR3 extends over 14 amino acids. The V gene's germline CDR1 is MGHRA and CDR2 YSYEKL. As processed by the authors: Reference gene primers were amplified, and this amplification served to estimate nucleated cell counts. The table came from immunoSEQ multiplex PCR; TCRdb's copy has only in-frame clones and leaves some out. From that table come the V and J calls and clone size; the DNA was used to work out D and trimming. The sample shows 86,000 or so clones, nearly 95% of them seen only once. The data are from a study of blood T cell repertoires in COVID-19. Study-wide background: In each case, the material was cDNA or gDNA derived from T cells, B-cell-depleted T cells, or PBMCs.

The clonotype originates from a human donor with active COVID-19. The donor label of this sample is uncertain. This chain uses TRBV4-1 with TRBJ2-1; no clear D. The sample was peripheral blood. The chain's CDR3 is CASSQDGPRDEQFF. Here the CDR3 DNA reads TGCGCCAGCAGCCAAGATGGCCCTAGAGATGAGCAGTTCTTC.